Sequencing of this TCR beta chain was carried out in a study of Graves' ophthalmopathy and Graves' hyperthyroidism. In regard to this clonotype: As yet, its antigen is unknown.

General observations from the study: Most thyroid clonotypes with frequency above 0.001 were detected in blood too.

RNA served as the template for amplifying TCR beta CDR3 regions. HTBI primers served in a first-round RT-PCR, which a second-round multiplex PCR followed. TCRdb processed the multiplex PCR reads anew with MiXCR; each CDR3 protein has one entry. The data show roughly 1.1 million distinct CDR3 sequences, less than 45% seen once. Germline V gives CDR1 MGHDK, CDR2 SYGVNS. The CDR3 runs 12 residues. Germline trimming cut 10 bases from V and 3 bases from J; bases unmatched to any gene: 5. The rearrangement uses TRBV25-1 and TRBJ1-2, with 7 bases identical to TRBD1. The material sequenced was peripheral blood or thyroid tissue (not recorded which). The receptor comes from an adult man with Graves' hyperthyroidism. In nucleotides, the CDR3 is TGTGCCAAGACAGGGACTGACTATGGCTACACCTTC. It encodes CAKTGTDYGYTF.